This passage covers 23 T cell receptor beta chains from one sample sequenced in a study of Tregs in tolerant kidney transplant recipients. Using immunoSEQ multiplex PCR, the repertoire was profiled, and TCRdb retains in-frame clones only, with some absent. Of over 50,000 clones in the sample, 70% to 90% were seen once. This specimen was Tregs from blood, taken before the transplant. The receptors originated from a human donor who received a combined kidney and bone marrow transplant.

This rearrangement joins TRBV4-1 to TRBJ2-1; D is tentatively TRBD1 or TRBD2 (5 bases each). The V end was cut by 3 bases, the J end by 6 bases, with 18 bases between. Germline V CDR1 and CDR2: MGHRA, YSYEKL. The CDR3 spans 16 residues. Here the CDR3 DNA reads TGCGCCAGCAGCCAGATCGTCGGACTGGGGGTCAATGAGCAGTTCTTC. Protein: CASSQIVGLGVNEQFF.

This sequence joins TRBV11-2 and TRBJ1-2, with 10 bases matching TRBD1. This CDR3 has 15 residues. Trimming at V came to 3 bases and at J to 6 bases, leaving 7 bases not matched to a gene. Germline CDR1 SGHAT, CDR2 FQNNGV. The CDR3 DNA is TGTGCCAGCAGCTTTCGGGAGGGACAGGGGAATGGCTACACCTTC. Translated, it gives CASSFREGQGNGYTF. Looking up the rest from reference TRBV11-2 and TRBJ1-2 gives the full variable domain: EAGVAQSPRYKIIEKRQSVAFWCNPISGHATLYWYQQILGQGPKLLIQFQNNGVVDDSQLPKDRFSAERLKGVDSTLKIQPAKLEDSAVYLCASSFREGQGNGYTFGSGTRLTVV.

This sequence joins TRBV6-5 and TRBJ1-3; D is ambiguous. CDR1 and CDR2 from the germline V gene are MNHEY and SVGAGI. The CDR3 runs 13 residues. Deletions cut 0 bases from V and 9 bases from J, with 9 bases between. CDR3 in DNA: TGTGCCAGCAGTTACTCGAAGGCCGGCACCATATATTTT. It specifies CASSYSKAGTIYF.

In its sample, this clone was seen a few times. The chain carries TRBV2 and TRBJ1-2, with unresolved D. The germline V and J ends were trimmed by 3 bases and 1 base, with 6 bases remaining between them. Germline V lookup: CDR1 SNHLY, CDR2 FYNNEI. CDR3 size: 13 residues. CDR3 in amino acids: CASSDNGNYGYTF. CDR3 DNA: TGTGCCAGCAGTGATAACGGTAACTATGGCTACACCTTC.

CDR3 sequence: CASRVGRGEQFF. The CDR3 DNA reads TGCGCCAGCAGGGTAGGGCGGGGCGAGCAGTTCTTC. The chain carries TRBV4-1 and TRBJ2-1, with a tentative D call TRBD2 (6 bases). CDR3 length: 12 residues. The germline V and J ends were trimmed by 6 bases and 10 bases, with 13 bases remaining between them. Germline assignment: CDR1 MGHRA and CDR2 YSYEKL.

This sequence joins TRBV29-1 and TRBJ2-5; D gene unclear. The CDR3 runs to 14 residues. V was clipped by 1 base and J by 4 bases, with 13 bases between them. Germline V gives CDR1 SQVTM, CDR2 ANQGSEA. The CDR3: CSVEGAPGSETQYF. CDR3 DNA: TGCAGCGTTGAAGGGGCCCCTGGGTCAGAGACCCAGTACTTC.

This sequence joins TRBV7-6 and TRBJ2-5; 8 nucleotides agree with TRBD1. CDR1 SGHVS and CDR2 FNYEAQ come from the germline V gene. Germline trimming cut 5 bases from V and 5 bases from J; bases unmatched to any gene: 13. There are 16 residues in the CDR3. The chain's CDR3 is CASSQVWAGGPETQYF. CDR3 sequence (DNA): TGTGCCAGCAGCCAGGTGTGGGCAGGGGGCCCGGAGACCCAGTACTTC.

The chain carries TRBV6-5 and TRBJ2-5; 9 positions match TRBD1. The DNA end is a closer match to TRBJ2-7, so the J assignment may be wrong. Germline lookup yields CDR1 MNHEY and CDR2 SVGAGI. This CDR3 region has 16 residues. CDR3 in DNA: TGTGCCAGCAGTTACCTAGGGACAGGGCGAAATTACGAGCAGTACTTC. Translated: CASSYLGTGRNYEQYF.

The sample holds one count of this clone. The rearrangement links TRBV2 to TRBJ2-1; no clear D. The V and J ends lost 4 bases and 3 bases respectively, with 7 bases between them. The CDR3 runs to 13 residues. Germline V gene sequence: CDR1 SNHLY, CDR2 FYNNEI. CDR3 bases: TGTGCCAGCAGTGCGACACTCTACAATGAGCAGTTCTTC. Protein: CASSATLYNEQFF.

The V gene is TRBV7-9, the J gene TRBJ1-4, with no clear D. Looked up from germline, CDR1 is SEHNR and CDR2 is FQNEAQ (reference sequence). This CDR3 has 16 residues. Trimming shortened V by 7 bases and J by 3 bases, and 18 bases separated the two germline ends. DNA of the CDR3: TGTGCCAGCACCTTGTGGGCACCCGGGGCTAATGAAAAACTGTTTTTT. Its translation: CASTLWAPGANEKLFF.

The gene calls are TRBV30 and TRBJ2-6; 7 bases map to TRBD2. This CDR3 has 17 amino acids. Germline trimming cut 1 base from V and 0 bases from J; bases unmatched to any gene: 6. Per germline, CDR1 GTSNPN and CDR2 SVGIG (reference sequence). CDR3: CAWSAAGASSGANVLTF. The CDR3 DNA is TGTGCCTGGAGTGCGGCGGGAGCGAGCTCTGGGGCCAACGTCCTGACTTTC. Variable domain in full (rest from reference TRBV30 and TRBJ2-6): SQTIHQWPATLVQPVGSPLSLECTVEGTSNPNLYWYRQAAGRGLQLLFYSVGIGQISSEVPQNLSASRPQDRQFILSSKKLLLSDSGFYLCAWSAAGASSGANVLTFGAGSRLTVL.

This sequence joins TRBV19 and TRBJ2-5; D is ambiguous. Germline V lookup: CDR1 LNHDA, CDR2 SQIVND (reference sequence). Deletions cut 4 bases from V and 0 bases from J, with 6 bases between. CDR3 length equals 13 residues. The CDR3 DNA is TGTGCCAGTAGTACCCGGCACCAAGAGACCCAGTACTTC. This sequence encodes CASSTRHQETQYF. The whole variable domain, filled in from reference TRBV19 and TRBJ2-5, reads DGGITQSPKYLFRKEGQNVTLSCEQNLNHDAMYWYRQDPGQGLRLIYYSQIVNDFQKGDIAEGYSVSREKKESFPLTVTSAQKNPTAFYLCASSTRHQETQYFGPGTRLLVL.

The chain uses TRBV5-4 and TRBJ1-6, with D maybe TRBD1 (5 bases). Germline V gene sequence: CDR1 SGHNT, CDR2 YYREEE (reference sequence). Deletions cut 0 bases from V and 6 bases from J, with 13 bases between. This CDR3 comprises 16 residues. CDR3 residues: CASSLVRGSLNSPLHF. CDR3 bases: TGTGCCAGCAGCTTGGTGCGGGGCAGCCTTAATTCACCCCTCCACTTT.

This clone showed up just once. This chain's CDR3 is CASTPQGKQPQHF. The CDR3 region has the DNA TGTGCCAGCACTCCCCAGGGAAAGCAGCCCCAGCATTTT. The chain uses TRBV28 and TRBJ1-5; TRBD1 might be the D (5 bases). Deletions cut 7 bases from V and 7 bases from J, with 14 bases between. The germline gives CDR1 MDHEN, CDR2 SYDVKM. The CDR3 is made up of 13 amino acids.

The chain recombines TRBV10-1 with TRBJ2-7; D not resolved. Trimming removed 6 bases at V and 4 bases at J, with 22 bases between. Germline loops: CDR1 WNHNN, CDR2 SYGVQD (reference sequence). This CDR3 has 16 residues. This chain's CDR3 is CASSEETFGPPYEQYF. CDR3 DNA sequence: TGCGCCAGCAGCGAGGAAACCTTTGGACCTCCTTACGAGCAGTACTTC.

The rearrangement links TRBV11-2 to TRBJ1-2; a weak D match, TRBD1 (5 bases). Germline-derived CDR1 and CDR2 are SGHAT and FQNNGV. The CDR3 loop spans 15 amino acids. The V and J ends lost 1 base and 3 bases respectively, with 12 bases between them. The CDR3 here is CASSLGRGRDYGYTF. DNA for the CDR3: TGTGCCAGCAGCTTAGGTAGGGGAAGGGACTATGGCTACACCTTC.

The rearrangement joins TRBV7-8 to TRBJ2-2; possible D gene TRBD1, 5 bases. In germline, CDR1 is SGHVS, CDR2 FQNEAQ. CDR3 length equals 16 residues. Trimming shortened V by 8 bases and J by 1 base, and 17 bases separated the two germline ends. Written as DNA, the CDR3 is TGTGCCAGCGAGGAGTCAAGGGGCCGGAACACCGGGGAGCTGTTTTTT. Translated: CASEESRGRNTGELFF.

This clone was seen once. This chain connects TRBV5-6 to TRBJ2-5; 9 positions match TRBD2. The germline CDR1 and CDR2 sequences are SGHDT and YYEEEE. V trimming: 0 bases; J trimming: 4 bases; junction bases outside the gene matches: 7. The CDR3 totals 16 residues. The CDR3 is CASSLAWRGGLETQYF. CDR3 nucleotides: TGTGCCAGCAGCTTGGCCTGGCGGGGGGGCCTAGAGACCCAGTACTTC.

The chain has TRBV28 and TRBJ1-3; the match to TRBD1 covers 8 bases. J was trimmed by 0 bases and V by 1 base; bases with no gene match: 2. CDR3 length: 16 amino acids. CDR1 MDHEN and CDR2 SYDVKM come from the germline V gene. The CDR3 protein is CASSLSGQGSGNTIYF. CDR3 nucleotides: TGTGCCAGCAGTTTATCCGGACAGGGCTCTGGAAACACCATATATTTT. Full variable domain (missing parts from reference TRBV28 and TRBJ1-3): DVKVTQSSRYLVKRTGEKVFLECVQDMDHENMFWYRQDPGLGLRLIYFSYDVKMKEKGDIPEGYSVSREKKERFSLILESASTNQTSMYLCASSLSGQGSGNTIYFGEGSWLTVV.

The chain is built from TRBV19 and TRBJ2-1; TRBD1 might be the D (6 bases). CDR1 and CDR2 (germline): LNHDA, SQIVND (reference sequence). V was trimmed by 3 bases and J by 2 bases, leaving 14 bases between them. The CDR3 covers 16 residues. CDR3 loop: CASSMNRVGPYNEQFF. CDR3 coding DNA: TGTGCCAGTAGTATGAACAGGGTGGGGCCCTACAATGAGCAGTTCTTC.

The chain couples TRBV5-1 to TRBJ1-2, with D maybe TRBD1 (5 bases). Between the trimmed V and J ends, which lost 0 bases and 4 bases, there was a span of 13 bases. The CDR3 covers 15 residues. Germline CDR1 SGHRS, CDR2 YFSETQ. CDR3: CASSLGQGRAYGYTF. The DNA for the CDR3 is TGCGCCAGCAGCTTGGGTCAGGGCCGGGCCTATGGCTACACCTTC.

This clone has just one count. The chain combines TRBV28 with TRBJ2-3, with TRBD2 as a possible D gene (5 bases). The CDR3 consists of 12 residues. Per the germline V gene, CDR1 is MDHEN and CDR2 is SYDVKM. Trimming cost V 3 bases and J 7 bases, with 8 bases left between them. CDR3 DNA sequence: TGTGCCAGCAGTTTCGCGGGTAATACGCAGTATTTT. Protein: CASSFAGNTQYF.

The rearrangement links TRBV7-9 to TRBJ2-7, with D maybe TRBD1 (6 bases). The V end lost 8 bases, the J end lost 7 bases, and 15 bases lay between the germline ends. CDR3 size: 12 residues. Germline V CDR1 and CDR2: SEHNR, FQNEAQ (reference sequence). The CDR3 region is CASQPQGGEQYF. The CDR3 nucleotides read TGTGCCAGCCAACCACAAGGGGGAGAGCAGTACTTC.